The 11 T cell receptor beta chains below all came from one sample that was sequenced in a study of blood T cell repertoires in COVID-19. The table came from immunoSEQ multiplex PCR; TCRdb's copy has only in-frame clones and leaves some out. Of about 68,000 clones in the sample, approximately 89% are singletons; the top ten hold 2.6%. Sequencing was carried out using peripheral blood. All receptors come from a man aged 50 or older with COVID-19, enrolled during active disease.

V usage is TRBV6-2 or TRBV6-3 and J usage is TRBJ2-2; 8 bases fit TRBD2. This CDR3 spans 18 amino acids. V gave up 4 bases and J gave up 5 bases; unmatched junction bases: 15. Germline CDR1 is MNHEY and CDR2 is SVGEGT. CDR3 DNA sequence: TGTGCCAGCAGTTCCCTGACGGGAGGGCCGGTATTGACCGGGGAGCTGTTTTTT. It is translated as CASSSLTGGPVLTGELFF.

V gene TRBV2 combines with J gene TRBJ1-4; D gene unclear. The CDR3 runs to 13 residues. The germline V gene encodes CDR1 SNHLY and CDR2 FYNNEI. Deletions cut 1 base from V and 8 bases from J, with 8 bases between. CDR3 residues: CASSEGSVEKLFF. The CDR3 DNA sequence: TGTGCCAGCAGTGAAGGGTCGGTAGAAAAACTGTTTTTT.

The chain joins TRBV6-6 to TRBJ1-1; D is perhaps TRBD1 (6 bases). The germline gives CDR1 MNHNY, CDR2 SVGAGI (reference sequence). V was pared by 4 bases and J by 9 bases, with 12 bases between. The CDR3 is 12 residues long. The DNA for the CDR3 is TGTGCCAGCAGTTTTGGACAGCAAAAAGCTTTCTTT. Translating it yields CASSFGQQKAFF.

This chain links TRBV21-1 with TRBJ2-5; the table's TRBD1 call for D was not verified on the DNA. TRBV21-1 is deemed a pseudogene. The CDR3 sequence is 15 residues long. This CDR3 is CASNGLRGPRETQYF. The DNA of the CDR3 is TGTGCCAGCAACGGACTCAGGGGCCCGCGGGAGACCCAGTACTTC.

The chain couples TRBV28 to TRBJ1-5; D remains unclear. The CDR3 length is 13 residues. Per the germline V gene, CDR1 is MDHEN and CDR2 is SYDVKM. Trimming removed 3 bases from V and 3 bases from J, with 6 bases in between. CDR3 nucleotide sequence: TGTGCCAGCAGTTTTTCTCCCAATCAGCCCCAGCATTTT. Amino acid sequence: CASSFSPNQPQHF.

Only a few counts were recorded for this clone. V is TRBV19 and J is TRBJ1-5; TRBD1 aligns across 10 bases. CDR3 length equals 15 residues. The V gene end was trimmed by 9 bases and the J gene end by 3 bases; junction bases not matched to a gene: 8. Germline CDR1 is LNHDA and CDR2 is SQIVND (reference sequence). CDR3 sequence: CASKRDRGSNQPQHF. CDR3 bases: TGTGCCAGCAAGAGGGACAGGGGCTCCAATCAGCCCCAGCATTTT. The complete variable domain, with remaining parts taken from reference TRBV19 and TRBJ1-5, reads DGGITQSPKYLFRKEGQNVTLSCEQNLNHDAMYWYRQDPGQGLRLIYYSQIVNDFQKGDIAEGYSVSREKKESFPLTVTSAQKNPTAFYLCASKRDRGSNQPQHFGDGTRLSIL.

The chain employs TRBV7-9 and TRBJ1-5; TRBD1 matches 7 bases. The CDR3 has 17 residues. CDR1 and CDR2 from the germline V gene are SEHNR and FQNEAQ (reference sequence). V dropped 5 bases and J dropped 3; count of bases not matched to a gene: 13. CDR3 in amino acids: CASSPAFTGDLNQPQHF. CDR3 bases: TGTGCCAGCAGCCCGGCTTTTACAGGGGATCTCAATCAGCCCCAGCATTTT.

About this clone: Other DNA sequences in this sample translate to the same CDR3. The V call is TRBV3-1 (or the pseudogene TRBV3-2), the J call TRBJ2-5; 7 nucleotides match TRBD2. CDR1 is LGHDT and CDR2 is YNNKEL in the germline V gene (reference sequence). This CDR3 is 13 amino acids long. V shed 5 bases, J shed 3 bases, and the junction held 3 bases outside the gene matches. The CDR3 spells CASSSGLEETQYF. CDR3 sequence (DNA): TGTGCCAGCAGCTCCGGACTAGAAGAGACCCAGTACTTC.

V usage is TRBV5-4 and J usage is TRBJ2-3; perhaps TRBD2 as D (5 bases). CDR1 and CDR2 from the germline V gene are SGHNT and YYREEE (reference sequence). There are 12 residues in the CDR3. With 3 bases removed from V and 10 bases from J, the gap between germline ends came to 12 bases. The CDR3 spells CASSSTSAAQYF. CDR3 DNA: TGTGCCAGCAGCTCTACTAGTGCCGCGCAGTATTTT. The whole variable domain, remainder taken from reference TRBV5-4 and TRBJ2-3, is ETGVTQSPTHLIKTRGQQVTLRCSSQSGHNTVSWYQQALGQGPQFIFQYYREEENGRGNFPPRFSGLQFPNYSSELNVNALELDDSALYLCASSSTSAAQYFGPGTRLTVL.

V gene TRBV6-4 combines with J gene TRBJ2-7; no firm D call. The germline CDR1 and CDR2 sequences are MRHNA and SNTAGT. The CDR3 length is 13 residues. Trimming removed 5 bases at V and 0 bases at J, with 8 bases between. The CDR3 loop is CASSQKSSYEQYV. CDR3 DNA: TGTGCCAGCAGTCAGAAAAGCTCCTACGAGCAGTACGTC.

The chain recombines TRBV5-1 with TRBJ2-7; weak D call: TRBD1 (7 bases). The germline V and J ends were trimmed by 0 bases and 5 bases, with 12 bases remaining between them. Germline V CDR1 and CDR2: SGHRS, YFSETQ. There are 14 residues in the CDR3. CDR3 nucleotide sequence: TGCGCCAGCAGCTTGGTCCCAGGGGGGAACGAGCAGTACTTC. Its protein is CASSLVPGGNEQYF.